This TCR beta chain was sequenced for a study of blood T cell repertoires in COVID-19. Study information: Material from acute and convalescent COVID-19 was sourced from the United States, Italy and Spain. Nucleic acid was either cDNA or gDNA, and it came from T cells, B-cell-depleted T cells, or PBMCs.

Seattle participants joined during active infection and were tracked over time. This clone was picked up one time. Measured with immunoSEQ multiplex PCR; TCRdb has only the in-frame clones, and not every one. This sample has approximately 330,000 clones, with approximately 90% found just once. Germline loops: CDR1 KGHSH, CDR2 LQKENI. Trimming shortened V by 2 bases and J by 4 bases, and 13 bases separated the two germline ends. The CDR3 spans 15 residues. This clonotype was sampled from a man aged 25 to 40 with COVID-19, enrolled during active disease. The rearrangement joins TRBV18 to TRBJ2-3; TRBD1 might be the D (6 bases). Sequencing was performed on peripheral blood. The CDR3 region is CASSPGNREADTQYF. CDR3 sequence (DNA): TGTGCCAGCTCACCAGGGAACAGGGAAGCAGATACGCAGTATTTT.